Shown below are 2 T cell receptor beta chains from a single sample sequenced in a study of vaccination and CD4 T cells after COVID-19. Each CDR3 protein gets one entry after TCRdb re-called the PCR reads with MiXCR. The data hold roughly 15,000 distinct CDR3 sequences, with 66% observed a single time. The sample consisted of CD4+ T cells from blood, taken after SARS-CoV-2 vaccination. Receptors originate from a human donor who had recovered from COVID-19.

This clonotype has only a few counts. The chain uses TRBV7-9 and TRBJ2-2; D unresolved. Trimming took off 5 bases at V and 1 base at J, with 8 bases between the two ends. The germline CDR1 and CDR2 sequences are SEHNR and FQNEAQ (reference sequence). The CDR3 runs to 14 residues. The CDR3 reads CASSLPENTGELFF. Here the CDR3 DNA reads TGTGCCAGCAGCCTGCCGGAGAACACCGGGGAGCTGTTTTTT.

The chain links TRBV11-3 to TRBJ2-1, with D possibly TRBD1 on 6 matching bases. Germline V gene data show CDR1 as SGHNT and CDR2 as YENEEA. The length of the CDR3 is 15 residues. V was clipped by 5 bases and J by 5 bases, with 16 bases between them. Written as DNA, the CDR3 is TGTGCCAGCAGCCGTTTAGGGGGAAACGACAATGAGCAGTTCTTC. Protein product: CASSRLGGNDNEQFF. The whole variable domain, filled in from reference TRBV11-3 and TRBJ2-1, reads EAGVVQSPRYKIIEKKQPVAFWCNPISGHNTLYWYLQNLGQGPELLIRYENEEAVDDSQLPKDRFSAERLKGVDSTLKIQPAELGDSAVYLCASSRLGGNDNEQFFGPGTRLTVL.